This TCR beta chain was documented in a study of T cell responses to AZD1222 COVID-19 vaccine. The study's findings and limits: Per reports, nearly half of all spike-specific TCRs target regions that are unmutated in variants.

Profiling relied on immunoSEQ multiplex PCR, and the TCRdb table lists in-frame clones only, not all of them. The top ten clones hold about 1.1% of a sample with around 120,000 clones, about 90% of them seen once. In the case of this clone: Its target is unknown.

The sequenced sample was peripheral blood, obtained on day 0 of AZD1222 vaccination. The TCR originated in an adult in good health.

For the CDR3, the DNA is TGTGCCAGCAGCACTTTGAACACCGGGGAGCTGTTTTTT. Translation gives CASSTLNTGELFF. The chain carries TRBV11-3 and TRBJ2-2; D is ambiguous. The CDR3 loop spans 13 amino acids. Germline CDR1 SGHNT, CDR2 YENEEA. V was trimmed by 5 bases and J by 1 base, leaving 5 bases between them.